This T cell receptor (beta chain) was profiled in a study of long-term antiretroviral therapy in people with HIV. Held in samples before DNA extraction were 1-10 million cryopreserved PBMC. CDR3 size: 15 residues. The ends were cut back, 1 base at V and 8 bases at J, with 15 bases in the middle. Germline V gene data show CDR1 as SEHNR and CDR2 as FQNEAQ (reference sequence). Whole-study findings and limits: Someone took the blood between the mid-2000s and the late 2010s, maybe while older ART regimens were in use.

The run of the v3.0 immunoSEQ assay was at survey level. Profiled with immunoSEQ multiplex PCR; TCRdb holds only in-frame clones, not every one. The table has over 30,000 clones, about 76% seen once. A remark on this clone: Its cognate antigen is unknown.

The sample in question was unsorted PBMCs, obtained 1.9 years after starting antiretroviral therapy. This receptor was obtained from a young man with HIV. This chain joins TRBV7-9 and TRBJ2-1; D possibly corresponds to TRBD1 (6 bases). The CDR3 sequence: CASSLDRVRMDEQFF. CDR3 coding DNA: TGTGCCAGCAGCTTAGACAGGGTAAGGATGGATGAGCAGTTCTTC.